One sample yielded the 21 T cell receptor beta chains listed below, sequenced in a study of OX40 agonist ivuxolimab in advanced cancers. Libraries were made using the immunoSEQ multiplex PCR assay. The immuneACCESS repertoire file appears here via TCRdb, limited to in-frame rearrangements. These files lack a portion of the clones; in checked studies, under half of the deficit traces to unresolved V genes, and the cause of the others is not known. The sample includes around 61,000 clones, with roughly 84% observed a single time. Jointly, the top ten make up 0.4% to 0.55% of the sample. The specimen comprised CD4+ or CD8+ T cells sorted from blood, sampled in a trial of the OX40 agonist ivuxolimab. The receptors originated from an adult with an advanced solid tumor such as melanoma, head and neck, liver or kidney cancer.

The rearrangement links TRBV18 to TRBJ2-7; D is ambiguous. Trimming pared 5 bases from V and 0 bases from J, leaving 11 bases between. Germline CDR1 is KGHSH and CDR2 is LQKENI. The CDR3 is 14 residues long. Here the CDR3 DNA reads TGTGCCAGCTCAGCCGCGCAGCTCTCCTACGAGCAGTACTTC. Residues: CASSAAQLSYEQYF.

V and J are TRBV9 and TRBJ2-5, with 7 bases identical to TRBD2. The V gene end was trimmed by 3 bases and the J gene end by 4 bases; junction bases not matched to a gene: 6. This CDR3 is 14 amino acids long. In germline, CDR1 is SGDLS, CDR2 YYNGEE. The CDR3 sequence is CASSAGGRRETQYF. Written as DNA, the CDR3 is TGTGCCAGCAGCGCCGGCGGGAGAAGAGAGACCCAGTACTTC.

The chain employs TRBV5-1 and TRBJ2-3; 13 positions match TRBD2. The CDR3 extends over 16 amino acids. Trimming cost V 4 bases and J 2 bases; bases outside gene matches: 4. Germline lookup yields CDR1 SGHRS and CDR2 YFSETQ. In DNA form, the CDR3 reads TGCGCCAGCAGCACCGGACTAGCGGGGGTCACAGATACGCAGTATTTT. This translates into CASSTGLAGVTDTQYF.

J is TRBJ2-3 and V is TRBV27, with 7 bases identical to TRBD2. The CDR3 is 16 amino acids. CDR1 and CDR2 (germline): MNHEY, SMNVEV (reference sequence). With V trimmed by 8 bases and J by 0 bases, 11 bases remained unmatched. The CDR3 bases are TGTGCCAGCGGGCCAATGCTAGCGGTTAGCACAGATACGCAGTATTTT. Translating it yields CASGPMLAVSTDTQYF.

This clone was recorded only once. In nucleotides, the CDR3 is TGTGCCAGCTCACTGAGCGGGACAAGGGCTGAAAAACTGTTTTTT. Translated, it gives CASSLSGTRAEKLFF. The chain joins TRBV18 to TRBJ1-4, with D possibly TRBD1 on 6 matching bases. Trimming removed 4 bases from V and 7 bases from J, with 16 bases in between. The CDR3 covers 15 residues. Per the germline V gene, CDR1 is KGHSH and CDR2 is LQKENI.

The V call is TRBV5-1, the J call TRBJ1-1, with 7 bases aligning to TRBD1. V gave up 5 bases and J gave up 2 bases; unmatched junction bases: 3. Germline lookup yields CDR1 SGHRS and CDR2 YFSETQ. This CDR3 contains 13 residues. This chain's CDR3 is CASRQGINTEAFF. CDR3 sequence (DNA): TGCGCCAGCAGACAGGGGATTAACACTGAAGCTTTCTTT.

This chain joins TRBV4-3 and TRBJ2-5; D remains unclear. From germline, CDR1 is LGHNA and CDR2 YSLEER. Deletions cut 1 base from V and 1 base from J, with 13 bases between. The CDR3 covers 16 residues. CDR3 loop: CASSQGLSVIQETQYF. The CDR3 DNA is TGCGCCAGCAGCCAAGGTTTATCAGTAATCCAAGAGACCCAGTACTTC.

This clone was observed a single time. The chain has TRBV7-9 and TRBJ1-2, with D uncertain. Germline V CDR1 and CDR2: SEHNR, FQNEAQ (reference sequence). V lost 2 bases, J lost 1 base, and 8 bases lay in between. The CDR3 covers 14 residues. CDR3 protein: CASSLSSGNYGYTF. The CDR3 DNA reads TGTGCCAGCAGCTTATCTTCCGGTAACTATGGCTACACCTTC.

This clone was detected only a few times. CDR3 coding DNA: TGTGCCAGACCTTACGGGACAGGGGGCTCTGGGGCCAACGTCCTGACTTTC. Its protein is CARPYGTGGSGANVLTF. The chain is built from TRBV19 and TRBJ2-6; 11 nucleotides match TRBD1. V trimming: 9 bases; J trimming: 0 bases; junction bases outside the gene matches: 7. The CDR3 contains 17 residues. Germline CDR1 LNHDA, CDR2 SQIVND (reference sequence).

The chain has TRBV5-1 and TRBJ1-1; D gene uncertain. Trimming cost V 3 bases and J 4 bases, with 7 bases left between them. This CDR3 spans 12 amino acids. Per germline, CDR1 SGHRS and CDR2 YFSETQ. CDR3 coding DNA: TGCGCCAGCAGCTACGACACCACTGAAGCTTTCTTT. Residues: CASSYDTTEAFF.

The rearrangement joins TRBV30 to TRBJ1-2; TRBD1 might be the D (5 bases). Germline CDR1 reads GTSNPN; CDR2 reads SVGIG (reference sequence). Between the trimmed V and J ends, which lost 0 bases and 12 bases, there was a span of 11 bases. The CDR3 sequence is 11 residues long. CDR3 sequence (DNA): TGTGCCTGGAGTGTGGGGGGGTCGGACACCTTC. Translation: CAWSVGGSDTF.

This clone was recorded a few times. The chain links TRBV7-8 to TRBJ2-7, with 7 bases fitting TRBD1. This CDR3 spans 20 amino acids. After removal of 0 bases from V and 1 base from J, the junction contained 18 bases not matched to a gene. Germline V gene lookup returns CDR1 SGHVS and CDR2 FQNEAQ. In nucleotides, the CDR3 is TGTGCCAGCAGCTTAGCTTACCACAGGGGAACGGCCTATGTTTCCTACGAGCAGTACTTC. It yields the protein CASSLAYHRGTAYVSYEQYF.

The chain uses TRBV11-2 and TRBJ2-1; 14 bases fit TRBD2. J lost 3 bases, V lost 5 bases, and 6 bases had no gene match. Germline V gene data show CDR1 as SGHAT and CDR2 as FQNNGV. The CDR3 has 17 residues. The CDR3 nucleotides are TGTGCCAGCAGCCCATTGGGACTAGCGGGAGTCTACAATGAGCAGTTCTTC. Its protein product is CASSPLGLAGVYNEQFF.

V and J are TRBV19 and TRBJ1-2; D uncertain. The germline gives CDR1 LNHDA, CDR2 SQIVND (reference sequence). V was shortened by 5 bases and J by 8 bases, with 15 bases between the two germline ends. This CDR3 region has 13 residues. The CDR3 protein is CASSPPFAGGYTF. The CDR3 DNA follows: TGTGCCAGTAGTCCCCCATTCGCGGGGGGCTACACCTTC.

This clone was seen once. This chain links TRBV10-2 with TRBJ2-2; TRBD2 aligns across 9 bases. Trimming took 5 bases from V and 4 from J; bases not matched to a gene: 2. Germline V gene lookup returns CDR1 WSHSY and CDR2 SAAADI. CDR3 length equals 14 residues. The CDR3 bases are TGCGCCAGCAGTTCAGCGGGAGGCACCGGGGAGCTGTTTTTT. This sequence encodes CASSSAGGTGELFF.

A single count supports this clone. The chain combines TRBV10-3 with TRBJ1-4; D gene ambiguous. The germline gives CDR1 ENHRY, CDR2 SYGVKD. The CDR3 has 13 amino acids. V was cut by 9 bases and J by 7 bases, with 15 bases left in between. The CDR3 DNA reads as TGTGCCATAAGATCCGGGATGGGTGAAAAACTGTTTTTT. It yields the protein CAIRSGMGEKLFF.

The V and J genes are TRBV5-1 and TRBJ2-3; 7 nucleotides agree with TRBD2. The CDR3 is 15 amino acids. The junction had 7 bases not matched to a gene; V was cut back by 2 bases and J by 4 bases. Per germline, CDR1 SGHRS and CDR2 YFSETQ. The CDR3 DNA follows: TGCGCCAGCAGCTTTGCATGGACTAGTGCAGATACGCAGTATTTT. Translated: CASSFAWTSADTQYF.

The chain joins TRBV7-9 to TRBJ1-3, with D tentatively TRBD1 (5 bases). Germline V CDR1 and CDR2: SEHNR, FQNEAQ (reference sequence). CDR3 length: 13 residues. Trimming removed 8 bases at V and 5 bases at J, with 13 bases between. CDR3 loop: CASRAQGRNTIYF. DNA for the CDR3: TGTGCCAGCCGGGCGCAGGGTCGAAACACCATATATTTT.

The chain employs TRBV18 and TRBJ2-7; D ambiguous. V was trimmed by 3 bases and J by 5 bases, leaving 17 bases between them. Germline loops: CDR1 KGHSH, CDR2 LQKENI. The CDR3 has 15 amino acids. CDR3 amino acids: CASSPLARNLNEQYF. The DNA of the CDR3 is TGTGCCAGCTCACCCTTGGCTCGGAATCTCAACGAGCAGTACTTC.

This clone was detected once. The chain has TRBV11-2 and TRBJ2-2; possible D gene TRBD1, 5 bases. Germline assignment: CDR1 SGHAT and CDR2 FQNNGV. This CDR3 has 14 residues. V was pared by 3 bases and J by 8 bases, with 13 bases between. The CDR3 here is CASSFYQGGGELFF. DNA for the CDR3: TGTGCCAGCAGCTTTTATCAGGGTGGTGGGGAGCTGTTTTTT.

CDR3 region: CASSEFAYEQYF. CDR3 bases: TGTGCCAGCAGCGAGTTCGCCTACGAGCAGTACTTC. This chain links TRBV14 with TRBJ2-7; D is unclear. The germline V gene has CDR1 SGHDN and CDR2 FVKESK. The V end lost 5 bases, the J end lost 2 bases, and 7 bases lay between the germline ends. The CDR3 consists of 12 residues.